This is a list of T cell receptor beta chains from one sample in a study of blood T cells in healthy people across ages. MiXCR, applied by TCRdb to the 5' RACE reads, yields one record per CDR3 protein. The sample shows approximately 800,000 distinct CDR3 sequences, about 48% of them seen only once. Source material: blood. The receptors were sampled from a man at least 80 years old in good health. Both conserved end residues are part of each CDR3. D genes are given only for firm matches. Size is stated for part of the rows, as once, few or many counts, or as a class when the clone is expanded.

j_call: TRBJ2-7; v_call: TRBV6-7; cdr3_length: 15; clone_size: few; d_call: NA; cdr3_aa: CASSLLERGRYEQYF; cdr3_nt: TGTGCCAGCAGTCTCCTTGAGAGGGGCAGGTACGAGCAGTACTTC
j_call: TRBJ2-1; v_call: TRBV3-1; cdr3_length: 18; clone_size: few; d_call: TRBD1; cdr3_aa: CASSQTATGTGVYNEQFF; cdr3_nt: TGTGCCAGCAGCCAAACGGCTACCGGGACAGGGGTCTACAATGAGCAGTTCTTC
j_call: TRBJ2-7; v_call: TRBV2; cdr3_length: 12; clone_size: few; d_call: NA; cdr3_aa: CASNPITYEQYF; cdr3_nt: TGTGCCAGCAACCCAATTACCTACGAGCAGTACTTC
j_call: TRBJ2-4; v_call: TRBV5-1; cdr3_length: 16; clone_size: NA; d_call: NA; cdr3_aa: CASDREGRLAKNIQYF; cdr3_nt: TGCGCCAGCGACCGTGAAGGAAGACTAGCCAAAAACATTCAGTACTTC
j_call: TRBJ2-1; v_call: TRBV12-3/TRBV12-4; cdr3_length: 12; clone_size: once; d_call: NA; cdr3_aa: CASSLTQVTKFF; cdr3_nt: TGTGCCAGCAGTTTAACTCAGGTTACGAAGTTCTTC
j_call: TRBJ1-2; v_call: TRBV4-1; cdr3_length: 15; clone_size: few; d_call: NA; cdr3_aa: CASNSPPADRGGYTF; cdr3_nt: TGCGCCAGCAATTCACCGCCGGCTGACCGTGGTGGCTACACCTTC
j_call: TRBJ2-5; v_call: TRBV12-3/TRBV12-4; cdr3_length: 15; clone_size: NA; d_call: NA; cdr3_aa: CASSSSGGRQETQYF; cdr3_nt: TGTGCCAGCAGTTCGTCAGGGGGGCGTCAGGAGACCCAGTACTTC
j_call: TRBJ2-7; v_call: TRBV6-2/TRBV6-3; cdr3_length: 14; clone_size: few; d_call: TRBD2; cdr3_aa: CASSLIAGVGEQYF; cdr3_nt: TGTGCCAGCAGTTTAATAGCGGGAGTAGGCGAGCAGTACTTC
j_call: TRBJ2-1; v_call: TRBV27; cdr3_length: 12; clone_size: NA; d_call: NA; cdr3_aa: CAGSRPPDEQFF; cdr3_nt: TGTGCCGGCAGTCGTCCACCCGATGAGCAGTTCTTC
j_call: TRBJ2-7; v_call: TRBV10-2; cdr3_length: 15; clone_size: NA; d_call: TRBD2; cdr3_aa: CASSGAGGRSYEQYF; cdr3_nt: TGCGCCAGCAGCGGAGCGGGAGGGAGGTCCTACGAGCAGTACTTC
j_call: TRBJ1-5; v_call: TRBV27; cdr3_length: 17; clone_size: NA; d_call: TRBD1; cdr3_aa: CASSSYAGDRRNQPQHF; cdr3_nt: TGTGCCAGCAGTTCGTACGCCGGGGACAGACGCAATCAGCCCCAGCATTTT
j_call: TRBJ1-1; v_call: TRBV3-1; cdr3_length: 15; clone_size: NA; d_call: NA; cdr3_aa: CASSQVGAGDTEAFF; cdr3_nt: TGTGCCAGCAGCCAAGTGGGGGCTGGCGACACTGAAGCTTTCTTT
j_call: TRBJ2-7; v_call: TRBV2; cdr3_length: 12; clone_size: NA; d_call: TRBD1; cdr3_aa: CASSLQGIEQYF; cdr3_nt: TGTGCCAGCAGTTTACAGGGGATCGAGCAGTACTTC
j_call: TRBJ2-1; v_call: TRBV11-2; cdr3_length: 12; clone_size: few; d_call: NA; cdr3_aa: CASSWGGDEQFF; cdr3_nt: TGTGCCAGCAGCTGGGGCGGGGATGAGCAGTTCTTC
j_call: TRBJ2-1; v_call: TRBV7-2; cdr3_length: 15; clone_size: many; d_call: TRBD2; cdr3_aa: CASSLYREGHNEQFF; cdr3_nt: TGTGCCAGCAGCTTGTACCGGGAGGGCCACAATGAGCAGTTCTTC
j_call: TRBJ2-7; v_call: TRBV20-1; cdr3_length: 14; clone_size: NA; d_call: NA; cdr3_aa: CSAKTAGSLYEQYF; cdr3_nt: TGCAGTGCTAAGACCGCAGGATCCCTTTACGAGCAGTACTTC
j_call: TRBJ1-5; v_call: TRBV30; cdr3_length: 15; clone_size: NA; d_call: NA; cdr3_aa: CAWSYEEFFNQPQHF; cdr3_nt: TGTGCCTGGAGCTATGAGGAGTTCTTCAATCAGCCCCAGCATTTT
j_call: TRBJ2-5; v_call: TRBV24-1; cdr3_length: 14; clone_size: few; d_call: NA; cdr3_aa: CATSGTPTQETQYF; cdr3_nt: TGTGCCACCAGTGGTACACCGACCCAAGAGACCCAGTACTTC
j_call: TRBJ1-2; v_call: TRBV9; cdr3_length: 15; clone_size: NA; d_call: TRBD1; cdr3_aa: CAGSDGLDRDYGYTF; cdr3_nt: TGTGCCGGCAGCGATGGATTGGACAGGGATTATGGCTACACTTTC
j_call: TRBJ2-7; v_call: TRBV5-1; cdr3_length: 15; clone_size: NA; d_call: TRBD2; cdr3_aa: CASSWTSRGYNEQYF; cdr3_nt: TGCGCCAGCAGCTGGACTAGCCGTGGGTACAATGAGCAGTACTTC
j_call: TRBJ2-2; v_call: TRBV2; cdr3_length: 13; clone_size: few; d_call: NA; cdr3_aa: CASTQGGTGELFF; cdr3_nt: TGTGCCTCCACCCAGGGGGGCACCGGGGAGCTGTTTTTT
j_call: TRBJ1-1; v_call: TRBV7-2; cdr3_length: 14; clone_size: few; d_call: NA; cdr3_aa: CASSLELGRTEAFF; cdr3_nt: TGTGCCAGCAGCTTAGAACTGGGGAGGACTGAAGCTTTCTTT
j_call: TRBJ1-1; v_call: TRBV12-3/TRBV12-4; cdr3_length: 20; clone_size: NA; d_call: TRBD1; cdr3_aa: CASSLEDRGLSGRRNTEAFF; cdr3_nt: TGTGCCAGCAGTTTAGAGGACAGGGGGCTTAGTGGTAGGAGGAACACTGAAGCTTTCTTT
j_call: TRBJ2-4; v_call: TRBV7-9; cdr3_length: 16; clone_size: NA; d_call: NA; cdr3_aa: CASSPRRELAKNIQYF; cdr3_nt: TGTGCCAGCAGTCCGCGGCGCGAACTAGCCAAAAACATTCAGTACTTC
j_call: TRBJ2-5; v_call: TRBV14; cdr3_length: 17; clone_size: few; d_call: TRBD2; cdr3_aa: CASSASRPGLAVKEQYF; cdr3_nt: TGTGCCAGCAGCGCCAGCCGACCCGGACTAGCAGTTAAGGAGCAGTACTTC
j_call: TRBJ2-1; v_call: TRBV24-1; cdr3_length: 14; clone_size: NA; d_call: NA; cdr3_aa: CATSETLASNEQFF; cdr3_nt: TGTGCCACCAGTGAGACGCTAGCTTCCAATGAGCAGTTCTTC
j_call: TRBJ2-1; v_call: TRBV7-2; cdr3_length: 15; clone_size: many; d_call: TRBD2; cdr3_aa: CASSFLLAGVGEQFF; cdr3_nt: TGTGCCAGCAGCTTTCTCTTAGCGGGCGTCGGTGAGCAGTTCTTC
j_call: TRBJ2-1; v_call: TRBV29-1; cdr3_length: 11; clone_size: few; d_call: TRBD1; cdr3_aa: CSGQGAREQFF; cdr3_nt: TGCAGCGGACAGGGGGCGAGGGAGCAGTTCTTC
j_call: TRBJ2-3; v_call: TRBV14; cdr3_length: 16; clone_size: NA; d_call: NA; cdr3_aa: CASSRRDDRGPDTQYF; cdr3_nt: TGTGCCAGCAGCCGACGGGACGACCGAGGGCCAGATACGCAGTATTTT
j_call: TRBJ2-3; v_call: TRBV3-1; cdr3_length: 15; clone_size: few; d_call: NA; cdr3_aa: CASSQVTGEHRYAYF; cdr3_nt: TGTGCCAGCAGCCAAGTAACGGGGGAGCACAGATACGCGTATTTT
j_call: TRBJ2-5; v_call: TRBV20-1; cdr3_length: 11; clone_size: few; d_call: NA; cdr3_aa: CSAPFRETQYF; cdr3_nt: TGCAGTGCTCCCTTCCGGGAGACCCAGTACTTC
j_call: TRBJ2-1; v_call: TRBV10-3; cdr3_length: 14; clone_size: NA; d_call: TRBD2; cdr3_aa: CAMDGGGPYNEQFF; cdr3_nt: TGTGCCATGGATGGGGGGGGACCCTACAATGAGCAGTTCTTC
j_call: TRBJ2-7; v_call: TRBV20-1; cdr3_length: 15; clone_size: NA; d_call: TRBD2; cdr3_aa: CSAALTSGRVLEQYF; cdr3_nt: TGCAGTGCTGCCCTGACTAGCGGGAGGGTCCTCGAGCAGTACTTC
j_call: TRBJ2-3; v_call: TRBV9; cdr3_length: 15; clone_size: NA; d_call: TRBD2; cdr3_aa: CASSAGGVVTDTQYF; cdr3_nt: TGTGCCAGCAGCGCGGGAGGGGTAGTGACAGATACGCAGTATTTT
j_call: TRBJ2-1; v_call: TRBV5-1; cdr3_length: 16; clone_size: NA; d_call: TRBD2; cdr3_aa: CASSLTAGGPGNEQFF; cdr3_nt: TGCGCCAGCAGCTTGACAGCGGGAGGGCCAGGGAATGAGCAGTTCTTC
j_call: TRBJ2-7; v_call: TRBV7-9; cdr3_length: 9; clone_size: NA; d_call: NA; cdr3_aa: CASGVEQYF; cdr3_nt: TGTGCCAGCGGGGTCGAGCAGTACTTC
j_call: TRBJ1-2; v_call: TRBV2; cdr3_length: 15; clone_size: NA; d_call: NA; cdr3_aa: CASSETRAPNYGYTF; cdr3_nt: TGTGCCAGCAGTGAAACCCGGGCCCCAAACTATGGCTACACCTTC
j_call: TRBJ1-5; v_call: TRBV27; cdr3_length: 14; clone_size: NA; d_call: NA; cdr3_aa: CASSLLQGNQPQHF; cdr3_nt: TGTGCCAGCAGTTTACTGCAGGGCAATCAGCCCCAGCATTTT
j_call: TRBJ2-7; v_call: TRBV5-6; cdr3_length: 15; clone_size: NA; d_call: NA; cdr3_aa: CASSENSRGQREQYF; cdr3_nt: TGTGCCAGCAGCGAGAACTCGCGGGGTCAGCGCGAGCAGTACTTC
j_call: TRBJ2-7; v_call: TRBV30; cdr3_length: 14; clone_size: NA; d_call: NA; cdr3_aa: CAWSVEGMSYEQYF; cdr3_nt: TGTGCCTGGAGTGTAGAGGGGATGAGCTACGAGCAGTACTTC
j_call: TRBJ2-1; v_call: TRBV6-1; cdr3_length: 15; clone_size: NA; d_call: NA; cdr3_aa: CASRYDLASNNEQFF; cdr3_nt: TGTGCCAGCAGGTACGATCTAGCCTCGAACAATGAGCAGTTCTTC
j_call: TRBJ2-2; v_call: TRBV20-1; cdr3_length: 14; clone_size: NA; d_call: NA; cdr3_aa: CSASGTYWGGELFF; cdr3_nt: TGCAGTGCTAGCGGGACGTACTGGGGCGGGGAGCTGTTTTTT
j_call: TRBJ2-1; v_call: TRBV6-2/TRBV6-3; cdr3_length: 15; clone_size: once; d_call: TRBD2; cdr3_aa: CVSRRLAGFYNEQFF; cdr3_nt: TGTGTCAGCAGGCGACTAGCGGGGTTTTACAATGAGCAGTTCTTC
j_call: TRBJ2-1; v_call: TRBV20-1; cdr3_length: 14; clone_size: NA; d_call: TRBD2; cdr3_aa: CSAPLAGYYNEQFF; cdr3_nt: TGCAGTGCTCCACTAGCGGGGTACTACAATGAGCAGTTCTTC
j_call: TRBJ2-5; v_call: TRBV15; cdr3_length: 15; clone_size: NA; d_call: TRBD2; cdr3_aa: CATSPSGSNGETQYF; cdr3_nt: TGTGCCACCAGCCCGAGCGGGAGCAACGGGGAGACCCAGTACTTC
j_call: TRBJ2-1; v_call: TRBV27; cdr3_length: 15; clone_size: NA; d_call: TRBD2; cdr3_aa: CASASLAGPYNEQFF; cdr3_nt: TGTGCCAGCGCAAGCTTAGCGGGACCCTACAATGAGCAGTTCTTC
j_call: TRBJ1-5; v_call: TRBV6-2/TRBV6-3; cdr3_length: 14; clone_size: few; d_call: NA; cdr3_aa: CASTSDGANQPQHF; cdr3_nt: TGTGCCAGCACCTCTGACGGGGCCAATCAGCCCCAGCATTTT
j_call: TRBJ1-1; v_call: TRBV6-1; cdr3_length: 15; clone_size: NA; d_call: NA; cdr3_aa: CASSPSGPGNTEAFF; cdr3_nt: TGTGCCAGCAGTCCGTCGGGACCGGGGAACACTGAAGCTTTCTTT
j_call: TRBJ2-7; v_call: TRBV7-9; cdr3_length: 15; clone_size: few; d_call: NA; cdr3_aa: CASSLAGGEAYEQYF; cdr3_nt: TGTGCCAGCAGCTTAGCGGGGGGAGAGGCCTACGAGCAGTACTTC
j_call: TRBJ2-2; v_call: TRBV3-1; cdr3_length: 14; clone_size: NA; d_call: NA; cdr3_aa: CASSETRRTGELFF; cdr3_nt: TGTGCCAGCAGCGAAACTAGACGGACCGGGGAGCTGTTTTTT
j_call: TRBJ2-5; v_call: TRBV7-9; cdr3_length: 15; clone_size: few; d_call: NA; cdr3_aa: CASRPTDGSEETQYF; cdr3_nt: TGTGCCAGCAGACCAACCGACGGAAGTGAAGAGACCCAGTACTTC